These 25 T cell receptor beta chains share one sample of origin, sequenced in a study of blood T cell repertoires in COVID-19. The repertoire was sequenced with immunoSEQ multiplex PCR; TCRdb's copy has only in-frame clones and lacks some. The table shows some 160,000 clones, with 80% to 85% occurring only once. Sequenced sample: PBMCs or T cells enriched from blood (not recorded which). Receptors originate from a woman in her fifties or sixties who had recovered from COVID-19.

The chain couples TRBV6-6 to TRBJ1-1; a weak D match, TRBD1 (6 bases). Per germline, CDR1 MNHNY and CDR2 SVGAGI (reference sequence). The germline V and J ends were trimmed by 7 bases and 5 bases, with 8 bases remaining between them. The CDR3 sequence is 11 residues long. The CDR3 loop reads CASIQGTEAFF. Written as DNA, the CDR3 is TGTGCCAGCATCCAGGGGACTGAAGCTTTCTTT.

This clone was seen more than once but under ten times. The CDR3 is CATSRDPPYEQFF. DNA of the CDR3: TGTGCCACCAGCAGAGATCCTCCCTATGAGCAGTTCTTC. J is TRBJ2-1 and V is TRBV15; unclear D gene. The length of the CDR3 is 13 residues. V lost 0 bases and J 8 bases, leaving 8 bases between the germline ends. CDR1 and CDR2 from the germline V gene are LNHNV and YYDKDF (reference sequence). The variable domain in full, with the rest retrieved from reference TRBV15 and TRBJ2-1, is DAMVIQNPRYQVTQFGKPVTLSCSQTLNHNVMYWYQQKSSQAPKLLFHYYDKDFNNEADTPDNFQSRRPNTSFCFLDIRSPGLGDTAMYLCATSRDPPYEQFFGPGTRLTVL.

This chain connects TRBV7-2 to TRBJ2-1; unclear D gene. The germline CDR1 and CDR2 sequences are SGHTA and FQGNSA. Trimming pared 5 bases from V and 9 bases from J, leaving 14 bases between. The CDR3 length is 13 residues. CDR3 sequence (DNA): TGTGCCAGCAGCCCGAAGCACGCAAGTGAGCAGTTCTTC. Protein sequence: CASSPKHASEQFF.

J is TRBJ1-2 and V is TRBV5-6; weak D call: TRBD1 (5 bases). The V and J ends lost 1 base and 6 bases respectively, with 13 bases between them. This CDR3 has 14 residues. CDR1 and CDR2 from the germline V gene are SGHDT and YYEEEE. CDR3 in DNA: TGTGCCAGCAGCTTGATGGAGGGGTTGGATGGCTACACCTTC. Residues: CASSLMEGLDGYTF.

This chain links TRBV11-1 with TRBJ2-5; D is perhaps TRBD2 (5 bases). The CDR3 length is 16 residues. V was trimmed by 6 bases and J by 5 bases, leaving 22 bases between them. Germline lookup yields CDR1 SGHAT and CDR2 FQDESV (reference sequence). This chain's CDR3 is CASRPREPLRPETQYF. The CDR3 DNA is TGTGCCAGCAGACCGAGGGAGCCCCTTCGGCCCGAGACCCAGTACTTC.

The chain has TRBV5-1 and TRBJ1-1; D may be TRBD1 (5 bases). With 4 bases removed from V and 1 base from J, the gap between germline ends came to 14 bases. The CDR3 sequence is 15 residues long. The germline V gene encodes CDR1 SGHRS and CDR2 YFSETQ. The DNA for the CDR3 is TGCGCCAGCAGCCATCTGGCAGGGCCGAACACTGAAGCTTTCTTT. It translates to CASSHLAGPNTEAFF.

The chain carries TRBV28 and TRBJ2-7; no firm D call. This CDR3 spans 11 amino acids. V was clipped by 6 bases and J by 6 bases, with 9 bases between them. The germline CDR1 and CDR2 sequences are MDHEN and SYDVKM. CDR3 loop: CASSRLSEQYF. CDR3 DNA: TGTGCCAGCAGCCGTCTCAGCGAGCAGTACTTC.

The chain is built from TRBV7-9 and TRBJ1-5; D gene uncertain. The ends were cut back, 0 bases at V and 7 bases at J, with 7 bases in the middle. CDR1 is SEHNR, CDR2 FQNEAQ, per germline (reference sequence). This CDR3 has 13 residues. CDR3 coding DNA: TGTGCCAGCAGCTTAGCAGGGAGCCAGCCCCAGCATTTT. This gives the protein CASSLAGSQPQHF.

The chain is built from TRBV6-6 and TRBJ2-7, with 13 bases lining up with TRBD2. The CDR3 has 17 residues. CDR1 and CDR2 (germline): MNHNY, SVGAGI (reference sequence). The ends lost 5 bases at V and 2 bases at J; junction bases unmatched: 9. The CDR3 DNA reads as TGTGCCAGCAGTCTGGGACTAGCGGGACGAAAAACCTACGAGCAGTACTTC. Translated, it gives CASSLGLAGRKTYEQYF.

The rearrangement uses TRBV29-1 and TRBJ2-1; D might be TRBD1 (6 bases). Trimming stripped 0 bases from V and 6 bases from J, with 12 bases between. Germline lookup yields CDR1 SQVTM and CDR2 ANQGSEA. The CDR3 consists of 14 residues. CDR3 DNA sequence: TGCAGCGTTGAAGATCTTCGGGACACCAATGAGCAGTTCTTC. Amino acids: CSVEDLRDTNEQFF.

V and J are TRBV7-2 and TRBJ2-4; 9 bases line up with TRBD2. The V and J ends lost 2 bases and 4 bases, in that order; junction bases with no gene match: 6. This CDR3 contains 16 residues. Germline V lookup: CDR1 SGHTA, CDR2 FQGNSA. Here the CDR3 DNA reads TGTGCCAGCAGCTTAAGCCTAGCGGGGCCGAAAAACATTCAGTACTTC. Its translation is CASSLSLAGPKNIQYF. The full variable domain, its missing parts supplied by reference TRBV7-2 and TRBJ2-4, is GAGVSQSPSNKVTEKGKDVELRCDPISGHTALYWYRQSLGQGLEFLIYFQGNSAPDKSGLPSDRFSAERTGGSVSTLTIQRTQQEDSAVYLCASSLSLAGPKNIQYFGAGTRLSVL.

The V gene is TRBV28, the J gene TRBJ1-4, with a weak D call TRBD1 (6 bases). From germline, CDR1 is MDHEN and CDR2 SYDVKM. V lost 6 bases, J lost 6 bases, and 14 bases lay in between. The CDR3 consists of 14 residues. The CDR3 spells CASRTQGRDEKLFF. For the CDR3, the DNA is TGTGCCAGCAGAACTCAGGGGCGGGATGAAAAACTGTTTTTT.

V gene TRBV6-5 combines with J gene TRBJ2-7; D is possibly TRBD1 (6 bases). CDR3 length: 11 amino acids. The V end lost 7 bases, the J end lost 12 bases, and 16 bases lay between the germline ends. Germline lookup yields CDR1 MNHEY and CDR2 SVGAGI. In nucleotides, the CDR3 is TGTGCCAGCAAAGGGGGAACAGTATCGTACTTC. Amino acid sequence: CASKGGTVSYF.

This clone was recorded only once. This rearrangement joins TRBV6-5 to TRBJ1-2, with TRBD1 matching over 8 bases. With 5 bases clipped from V and 4 bases from J, the junction kept 9 bases outside the gene matches. Germline CDR1 is MNHEY and CDR2 is SVGAGI. This CDR3 region has 15 residues. The DNA for the CDR3 is TGTGCCAGCAGTCTTGAGTTTGGACAGGGCTATGGCTACACCTTC. It specifies CASSLEFGQGYGYTF.

The chain employs TRBV7-2 and TRBJ1-4, with D possibly matching TRBD1 (6 bases). The V and J ends lost 0 bases and 8 bases respectively, with 10 bases between them. CDR1 and CDR2 (germline): SGHTA, FQGNSA. The CDR3 is 14 residues long. The CDR3 DNA sequence: TGTGCCAGCAGCTTAGCGGGAAGGGGGGAAAAACTGTTTTTT. It yields the protein CASSLAGRGEKLFF.

V gene TRBV7-8 combines with J gene TRBJ2-7; 7 bases fit TRBD1. Looked up from germline, CDR1 is SGHVS and CDR2 is FQNEAQ. V was clipped by 5 bases and J by 1 base; unmatched bases: 11. There are 16 residues in the CDR3. The CDR3 DNA sequence: TGTGCCAGCAGCCCGCCGACAGGGAAGGGGTCCTACGAGCAGTACTTC. Protein sequence: CASSPPTGKGSYEQYF.

The CDR3 region is CASSQDPSRADTQYF. The DNA of the CDR3 is TGCGCCAGCAGCCAAGATCCTAGTCGGGCAGATACGCAGTATTTT. The rearrangement joins TRBV4-3 to TRBJ2-3; D is unresolved. The CDR3 length is 15 residues. V was cut by 0 bases and J by 4 bases, with 11 bases left in between. Germline CDR1 and CDR2: LGHNA and YSLEER.

This chain links TRBV5-6 with TRBJ1-2, with D possibly TRBD1 on 5 matching bases. V lost 3 bases and J 5 bases, leaving 14 bases between the germline ends. The germline V gene encodes CDR1 SGHDT and CDR2 YYEEEE. This CDR3 contains 14 residues. The CDR3 protein is CASSYSGTEYGYTF. In DNA form, the CDR3 reads TGTGCCAGCAGCTACAGCGGGACTGAGTATGGCTACACCTTC. The full variable domain, rest sourced from reference TRBV5-6 and TRBJ1-2, is DAGVTQSPTHLIKTRGQQVTLRCSPKSGHDTVSWYQQALGQGPQFIFQYYEEEERQRGNFPDRFSGHQFPNYSSELNVNALLLGDSALYLCASSYSGTEYGYTFGSGTRLTVV.

This chain uses TRBV7-2 with TRBJ2-7; possible D gene TRBD2, 5 bases. In germline, CDR1 is SGHTA, CDR2 FQGNSA. This CDR3 comprises 13 residues. V was clipped by 6 bases and J by 8 bases, with 17 bases between them. This CDR3 reads CASSRSALPKQYF. CDR3 DNA: TGTGCCAGCAGTCGTAGCGCCCTACCCAAGCAGTACTTC.

The chain uses TRBV11-2 and TRBJ2-1; perhaps TRBD1 as D (6 bases). CDR3 length: 16 residues. The germline V gene has CDR1 SGHAT and CDR2 FQNNGV. Trimming removed 5 bases at V and 0 bases at J, with 14 bases between. The CDR3 reads CASSGFGTSSYNEQFF. CDR3 coding DNA: TGTGCCAGCAGCGGATTCGGGACAAGCTCCTACAATGAGCAGTTCTTC. Complete variable domain (other parts from reference TRBV11-2 and TRBJ2-1): EAGVAQSPRYKIIEKRQSVAFWCNPISGHATLYWYQQILGQGPKLLIQFQNNGVVDDSQLPKDRFSAERLKGVDSTLKIQPAKLEDSAVYLCASSGFGTSSYNEQFFGPGTRLTVL.

The chain has TRBV12-3 or TRBV12-4 and TRBJ2-5; 12 bases are a match to TRBD2. The CDR3 has 13 residues. V was pared by 8 bases and J by 5 bases, with 3 bases of the junction left unmatched. The CDR3 DNA is TGTGCCAGCGGGCTAGCGGGAGGGGAGACCCAGTACTTC. Translating gives CASGLAGGETQYF.

This clone was seen a few times. The J gene is TRBJ2-6, the V gene TRBV6-1, with TRBD2 matching 7 bases. The CDR3 has 15 amino acids. After removal of 3 bases from V and 2 bases from J, the junction contained 1 base not matched to a gene. Germline V gives CDR1 MNHNS, CDR2 SASEGT. The CDR3 nucleotides read TGTGCCAGCAGTGATGGGGGGGCTGGGGCCAACGTCCTGACTTTC. Its translation: CASSDGGAGANVLTF.

The sample holds one count of this clone. The chain links TRBV4-2 to TRBJ2-7; D possibly corresponds to TRBD2 (6 bases). CDR3 length: 16 amino acids. The V and J ends lost 1 base and 2 bases respectively, with 15 bases between them. Germline-derived CDR1 and CDR2 are LGHNA and YNFKEQ. DNA for the CDR3: TGTGCCAGCAGCCAAGTCGGTGGTAGCGGTGCCTACGAGCAGTACTTC. This translates into CASSQVGGSGAYEQYF.

The V and J genes are TRBV7-2 and TRBJ2-7, with TRBD2 identical over 10 bases. V was pared by 7 bases and J by 7 bases, with 13 bases of the junction left unmatched. The CDR3 extends over 15 amino acids. Germline CDR1 is SGHTA and CDR2 is FQGNSA. CDR3: CASTRSAGGPEEQYF. Here the CDR3 DNA reads TGTGCCAGCACACGATCAGCGGGAGGGCCGGAAGAGCAGTACTTC. Based on the CDR3 plus reference TRBV7-2 and TRBJ2-7, the full variable domain is GAGVSQSPSNKVTEKGKDVELRCDPISGHTALYWYRQSLGQGLEFLIYFQGNSAPDKSGLPSDRFSAERTGGSVSTLTIQRTQQEDSAVYLCASTRSAGGPEEQYFGPGTRLTVT.

V and J are TRBV7-2 and TRBJ2-1, with 15 bases matching TRBD2. Losses at the gene ends were 5 bases for V and 2 bases for J; bases not matched to a gene: 10. Germline V gives CDR1 SGHTA, CDR2 FQGNSA. This CDR3 has 19 amino acids. The CDR3 bases are TGTGCCAGCAGCGACCCCGGACTAGCGGGAGGGAGAACCTACAATGAGCAGTTCTTC. Protein sequence: CASSDPGLAGGRTYNEQFF.